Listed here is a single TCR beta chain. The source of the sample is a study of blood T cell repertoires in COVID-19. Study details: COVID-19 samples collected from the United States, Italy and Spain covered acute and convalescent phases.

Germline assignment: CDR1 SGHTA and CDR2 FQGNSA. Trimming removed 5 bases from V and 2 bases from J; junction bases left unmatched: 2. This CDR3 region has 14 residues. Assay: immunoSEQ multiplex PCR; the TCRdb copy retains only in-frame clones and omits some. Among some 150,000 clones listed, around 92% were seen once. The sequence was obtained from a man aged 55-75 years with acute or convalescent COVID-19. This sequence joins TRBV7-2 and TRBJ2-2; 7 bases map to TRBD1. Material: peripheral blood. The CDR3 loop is CASSRTGNTGELFF. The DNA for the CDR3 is TGTGCCAGCAGCCGGACAGGAAACACCGGGGAGCTGTTTTTT. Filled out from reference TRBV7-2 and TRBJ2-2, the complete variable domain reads GAGVSQSPSNKVTEKGKDVELRCDPISGHTALYWYRQSLGQGLEFLIYFQGNSAPDKSGLPSDRFSAERTGGSVSTLTIQRTQQEDSAVYLCASSRTGNTGELFFGEGSRLTVL.